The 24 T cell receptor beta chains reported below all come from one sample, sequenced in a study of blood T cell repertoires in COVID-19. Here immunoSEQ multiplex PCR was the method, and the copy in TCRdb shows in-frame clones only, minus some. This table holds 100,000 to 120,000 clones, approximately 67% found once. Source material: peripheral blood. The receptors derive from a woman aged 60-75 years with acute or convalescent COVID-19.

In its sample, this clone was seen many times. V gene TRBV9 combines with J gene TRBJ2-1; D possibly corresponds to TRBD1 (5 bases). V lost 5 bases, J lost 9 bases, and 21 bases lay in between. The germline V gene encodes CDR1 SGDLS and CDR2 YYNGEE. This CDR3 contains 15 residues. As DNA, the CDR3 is TGTGCCAGCAGTCGCCCCGGGCAGGGTAATGGTGAGCAGTTCTTC. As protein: CASSRPGQGNGEQFF.

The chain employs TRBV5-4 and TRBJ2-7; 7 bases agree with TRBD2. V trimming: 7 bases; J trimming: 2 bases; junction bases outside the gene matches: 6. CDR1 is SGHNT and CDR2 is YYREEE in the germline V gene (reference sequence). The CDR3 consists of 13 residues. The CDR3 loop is CASAIRGAYEQYF. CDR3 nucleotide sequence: TGTGCCAGCGCCATACGGGGGGCCTACGAGCAGTACTTC.

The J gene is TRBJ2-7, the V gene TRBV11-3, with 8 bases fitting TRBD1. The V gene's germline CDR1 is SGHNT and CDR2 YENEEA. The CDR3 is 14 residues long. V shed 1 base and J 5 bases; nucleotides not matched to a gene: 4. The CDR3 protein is CASSLGTGLDEQYF. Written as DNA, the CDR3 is TGTGCCAGCAGCTTAGGGACAGGGTTGGACGAGCAGTACTTC.

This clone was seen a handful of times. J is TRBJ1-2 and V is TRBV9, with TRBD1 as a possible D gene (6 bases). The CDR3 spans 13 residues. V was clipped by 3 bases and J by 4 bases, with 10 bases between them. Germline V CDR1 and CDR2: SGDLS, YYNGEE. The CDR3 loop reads CASSAGQPYGYTF. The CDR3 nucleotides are TGTGCCAGCAGCGCAGGACAGCCCTATGGCTACACCTTC.

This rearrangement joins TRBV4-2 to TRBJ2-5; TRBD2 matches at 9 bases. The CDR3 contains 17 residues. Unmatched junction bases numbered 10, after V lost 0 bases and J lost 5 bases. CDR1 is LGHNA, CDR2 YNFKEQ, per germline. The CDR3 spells CASSQDPSGAKWETQYF. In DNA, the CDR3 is TGTGCCAGCAGCCAAGATCCTAGCGGGGCCAAATGGGAGACCCAGTACTTC.

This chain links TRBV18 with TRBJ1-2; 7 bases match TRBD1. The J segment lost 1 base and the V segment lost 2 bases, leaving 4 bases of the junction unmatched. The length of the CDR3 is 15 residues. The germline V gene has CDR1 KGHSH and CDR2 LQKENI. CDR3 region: CASSPDAGGNYGYTF. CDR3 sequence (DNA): TGTGCCAGCTCACCAGACGCAGGGGGTAACTATGGCTACACCTTC. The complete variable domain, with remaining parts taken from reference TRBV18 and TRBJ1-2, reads NAGVMQNPRHLVRRRGQEARLRCSPMKGHSHVYWYRQLPEEGLKFMVYLQKENIIDESGMPKERFSAEFPKEGPSILRIQQVVRGDSAAYFCASSPDAGGNYGYTFGSGTRLTVV.

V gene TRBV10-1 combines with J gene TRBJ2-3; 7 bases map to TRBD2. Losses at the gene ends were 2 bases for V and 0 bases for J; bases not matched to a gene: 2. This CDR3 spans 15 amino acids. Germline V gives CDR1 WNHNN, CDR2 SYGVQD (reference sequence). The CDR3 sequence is CASSEGGGSTDTQYF. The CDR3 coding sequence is TGCGCCAGCAGTGAGGGCGGGGGAAGCACAGATACGCAGTATTTT.

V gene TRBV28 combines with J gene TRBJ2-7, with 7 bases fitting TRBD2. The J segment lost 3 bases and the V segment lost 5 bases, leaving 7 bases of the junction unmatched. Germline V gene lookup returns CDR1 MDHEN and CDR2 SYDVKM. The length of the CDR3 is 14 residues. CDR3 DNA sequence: TGTGCCAGCAGTCCCATCCTAGCGGTCTACGAGCAGTACTTC. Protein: CASSPILAVYEQYF.

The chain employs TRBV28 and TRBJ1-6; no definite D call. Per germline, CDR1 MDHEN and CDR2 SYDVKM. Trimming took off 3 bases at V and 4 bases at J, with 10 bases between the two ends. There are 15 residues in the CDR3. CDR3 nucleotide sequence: TGTGCCAGCAGTTTGGATTCGGGGTATAATTCACCCCTCCACTTT. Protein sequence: CASSLDSGYNSPLHF. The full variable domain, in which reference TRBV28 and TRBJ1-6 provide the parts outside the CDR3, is DVKVTQSSRYLVKRTGEKVFLECVQDMDHENMFWYRQDPGLGLRLIYFSYDVKMKEKGDIPEGYSVSREKKERFSLILESASTNQTSMYLCASSLDSGYNSPLHFGNGTRLTVT.

CDR3 region: CASSKYPVIYEQYF. CDR3 sequence (DNA): TGTGCCAGCAGCAAATATCCGGTTATTTACGAGCAGTACTTC. The rearrangement links TRBV21-1 to TRBJ2-7; the table assigns TRBD2, which was not confirmed against the DNA. TRBV21-1 is annotated as a pseudogene. The CDR3 runs 14 residues.

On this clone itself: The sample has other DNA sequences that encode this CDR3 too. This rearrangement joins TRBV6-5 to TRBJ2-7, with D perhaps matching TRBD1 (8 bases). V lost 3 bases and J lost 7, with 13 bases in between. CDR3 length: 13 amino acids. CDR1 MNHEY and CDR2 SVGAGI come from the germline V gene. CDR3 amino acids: CASSYNRGGEQYF. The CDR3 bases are TGTGCCAGCAGTTATAACAGGGGGGGAGAGCAGTACTTC.

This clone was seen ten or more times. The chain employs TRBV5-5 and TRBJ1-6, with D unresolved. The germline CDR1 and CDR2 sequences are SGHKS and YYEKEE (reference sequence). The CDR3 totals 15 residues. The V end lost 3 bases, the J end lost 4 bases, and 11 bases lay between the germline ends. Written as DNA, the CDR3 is TGTGCCAGCAGCTCCGAGGACTGGTATAATTCACCCCTCCACTTT. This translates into CASSSEDWYNSPLHF.

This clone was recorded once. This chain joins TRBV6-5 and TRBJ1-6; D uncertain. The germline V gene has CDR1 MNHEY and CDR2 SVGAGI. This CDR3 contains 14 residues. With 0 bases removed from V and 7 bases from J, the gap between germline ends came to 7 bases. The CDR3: CASSYSVENSPLHF. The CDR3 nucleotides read TGTGCCAGCAGTTACTCCGTCGAGAATTCACCCCTCCACTTT.

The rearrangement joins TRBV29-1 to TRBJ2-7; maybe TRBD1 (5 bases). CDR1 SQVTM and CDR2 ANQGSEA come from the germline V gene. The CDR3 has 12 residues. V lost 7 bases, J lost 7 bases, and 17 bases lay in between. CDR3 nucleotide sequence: TGCAGCGCTGGATCGCAGGGTAGGGAGCAGTACTTC. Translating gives CSAGSQGREQYF.

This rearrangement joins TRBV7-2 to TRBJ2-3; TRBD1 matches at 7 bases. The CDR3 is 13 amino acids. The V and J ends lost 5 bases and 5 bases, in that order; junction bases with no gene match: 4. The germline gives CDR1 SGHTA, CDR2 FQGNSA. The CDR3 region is CASSAHRGDTQYF. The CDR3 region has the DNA TGTGCCAGCAGCGCGCACAGGGGAGATACGCAGTATTTT.

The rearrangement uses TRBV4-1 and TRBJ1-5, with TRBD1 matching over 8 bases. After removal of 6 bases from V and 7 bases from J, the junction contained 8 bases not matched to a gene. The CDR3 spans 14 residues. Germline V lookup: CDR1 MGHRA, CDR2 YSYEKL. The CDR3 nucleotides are TGCGCCAGCAGACAGGGGGATTACGGACAGCCCCAGCATTTT. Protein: CASRQGDYGQPQHF.

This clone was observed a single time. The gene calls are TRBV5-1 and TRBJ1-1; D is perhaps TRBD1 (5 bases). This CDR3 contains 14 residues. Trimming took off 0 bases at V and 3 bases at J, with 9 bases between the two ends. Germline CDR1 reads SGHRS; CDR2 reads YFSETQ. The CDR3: CASSLDRWDTEAFF. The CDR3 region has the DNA TGCGCCAGCAGCTTGGACAGGTGGGACACTGAAGCTTTCTTT.

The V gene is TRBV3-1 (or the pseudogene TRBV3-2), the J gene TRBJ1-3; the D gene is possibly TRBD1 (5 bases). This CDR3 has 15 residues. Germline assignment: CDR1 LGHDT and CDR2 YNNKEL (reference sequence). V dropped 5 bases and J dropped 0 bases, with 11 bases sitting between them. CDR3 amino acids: CASSNLDSSGNTIYF. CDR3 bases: TGTGCCAGCAGCAATCTCGACAGCTCTGGAAACACCATATATTTT.

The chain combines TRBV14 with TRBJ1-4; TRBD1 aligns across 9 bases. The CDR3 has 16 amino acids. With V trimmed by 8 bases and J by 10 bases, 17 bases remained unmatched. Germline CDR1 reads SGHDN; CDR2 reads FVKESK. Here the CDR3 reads CASGRTRTGAGGKLFF. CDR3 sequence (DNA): TGTGCCAGCGGCCGGACCCGGACAGGGGCGGGGGGAAAACTGTTTTTT.

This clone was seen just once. The CDR3 is CASSQTGISGANVLTF. The CDR3 DNA reads TGTGCCAGCAGTCAGACAGGCATCTCTGGGGCCAACGTCCTGACTTTC. The chain recombines TRBV28 with TRBJ2-6; possible D gene TRBD1, 6 bases. The V gene lost 5 bases and the J gene lost 0 bases, with 11 bases spanning the gap. The CDR3 covers 16 residues. From germline, CDR1 is MDHEN and CDR2 SYDVKM.

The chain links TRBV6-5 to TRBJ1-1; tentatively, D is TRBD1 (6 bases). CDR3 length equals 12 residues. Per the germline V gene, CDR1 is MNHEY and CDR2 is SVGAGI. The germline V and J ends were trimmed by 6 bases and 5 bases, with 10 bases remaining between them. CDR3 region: CASRAGVTEAFF. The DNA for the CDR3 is TGTGCCAGCAGAGCAGGGGTGACTGAAGCTTTCTTT.

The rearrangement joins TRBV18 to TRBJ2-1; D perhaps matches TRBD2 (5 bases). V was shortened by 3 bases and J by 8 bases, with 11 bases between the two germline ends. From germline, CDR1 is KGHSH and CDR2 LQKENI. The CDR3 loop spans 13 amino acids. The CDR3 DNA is TGTGCCAGCTCACCCGGGTTGCGGGATGAGCAGTTCTTC. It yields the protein CASSPGLRDEQFF.

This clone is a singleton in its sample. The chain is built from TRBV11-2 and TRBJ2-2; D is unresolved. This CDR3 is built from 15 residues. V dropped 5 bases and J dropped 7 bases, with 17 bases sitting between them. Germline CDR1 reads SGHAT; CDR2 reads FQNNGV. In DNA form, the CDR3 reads TGTGCCAGCAGCCCCATACAGTGGCAACGCGGGGAGCTGTTTTTT. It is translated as CASSPIQWQRGELFF.

DNA for the CDR3: TGTGCCAGCAGTCAAAACACTGAAGCTTTCTTT. This sequence encodes CASSQNTEAFF. The chain employs TRBV12-3 or TRBV12-4 and TRBJ1-1, with no clear D. This CDR3 spans 11 amino acids. With 5 bases removed from V and 2 bases from J, the gap between germline ends came to 3 bases.